In this sample, the clone carrying this TCR beta chain turned up once. V lost 2 bases and J 0 bases, leaving 10 bases between the germline ends. Germline assignment: CDR1 GTSNPN and CDR2 SVGIG (reference sequence). The CDR3 runs 14 residues. Sample time point: sample taken at primary tumor resection. Samples were donated by 72 untreated early-stage non-small cell lung cancer patients. Whole RNA from tumor, nontumor lung or frozen PBMC was sequenced unsorted. In TCRdb, the 5' RACE reads were re-called with MiXCR into one record per CDR3 protein. The data hold tens of thousands of distinct CDR3 sequences, with less than 15% observed a single time. The data were taken from a study of spatial heterogeneity in lung cancer. About the research overall: The study observed each unique TCR and UMI combination more than ten times on average in raw reads.

The source of this sequence is a male donor with early-stage non-small cell lung cancer. The chain is built from TRBV30 and TRBJ1-1; D gene ambiguous. The sample in question was PBMCs, obtained at surgery. The CDR3 region is CAWSHGLVNTEAFF. The CDR3 DNA sequence: TGTGCCTGGAGTCATGGACTCGTGAACACTGAAGCTTTCTTT.